The entry below gives a single TCR beta chain sequence along with its context. Its antigen is undetermined. From germline, CDR1 is SGHRS and CDR2 YFSETQ. J was trimmed by 7 bases and V by 4 bases; bases with no gene match: 10. The CDR3 has 14 residues. Data came from immunoSEQ multiplex PCR; TCRdb stores just in-frame clones and leaves some out. In the table there are around 90,000 clones, 80% to 95% of which are singletons. Exclusion of a patient followed from autoimmune disease history or systemic immunosuppression. The data belong to a study of OX40 agonist ivuxolimab in advanced cancers. On the study more broadly: Dose-escalation patients were diagnosed with hepatocellular carcinoma, melanoma, renal cell cancer or head and neck cancer.

Study-wide results and limits: Dosing at 0.1 to 3.0 mg/kg was accompanied by clonal expansion of CD4+ and CD8+ blood T cells by week 6. There were also nonresponders showing low normalized T-cell clonal expansion.

The specimen was CD4+ or CD8+ T cells sorted from blood, collected in a trial of the OX40 agonist ivuxolimab. The rearrangement uses TRBV5-1 and TRBJ1-1; 7 bases align to TRBD1. The clonotype originates from an adult with an advanced solid tumor such as melanoma, head and neck, liver or kidney cancer. Here the CDR3 reads CASSHGVQGREAFF. The CDR3 bases are TGCGCCAGCAGCCACGGCGTACAGGGGCGTGAAGCTTTCTTT.